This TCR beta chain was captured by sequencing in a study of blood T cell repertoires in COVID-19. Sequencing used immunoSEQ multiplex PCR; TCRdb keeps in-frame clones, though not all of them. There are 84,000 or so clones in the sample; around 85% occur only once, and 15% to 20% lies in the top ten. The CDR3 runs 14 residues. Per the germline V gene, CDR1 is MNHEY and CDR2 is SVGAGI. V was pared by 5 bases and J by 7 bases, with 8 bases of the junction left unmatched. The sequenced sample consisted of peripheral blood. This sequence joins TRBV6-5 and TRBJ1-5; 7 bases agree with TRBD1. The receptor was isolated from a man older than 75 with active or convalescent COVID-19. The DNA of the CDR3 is TGTGCCAGCAGTCCTCAGGGGGGAACCCAGCCCCAGCATTTT. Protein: CASSPQGGTQPQHF.